This TCR beta chain was recovered during a study of Ad26.COV2.S vaccination and SARS-CoV-2 variants. At the level of the study: Ad26.COV2.S arm of COV1001 included the donor. Once or twice, 56 days apart, Ad26.COV2.S was delivered intramuscularly.

About this clone itself: Likely a read error: the CDR3 ends without its conserved phenylalanine or tryptophan.

This sample's treatment: over 15 received Ad26.COV2.S at low or high dose, single or two shots; several received placebo; per-sample allocation not given. Sampling happened 63 days after the first vaccine or placebo injection. Method: immunoSEQ multiplex PCR; TCRdb's copy keeps in-frame clones and lacks some. The sample has fewer than 600,000 clones; roughly nine tenths are singletons. The source is a person between 18 and 60 years old who received the Ad26.COV2.S COVID-19 vaccine or a placebo. The specimen was peripheral blood, collected in a trial of Ad26.COV2.S vaccine versus placebo.

CDR3 DNA sequence: TGTGCCAGCAGTTATGCCTATGTCGGCGGCGCATGGGGCTACACCCTC. Translation gives CASSYAYVGGAWGYTL. The chain recombines TRBV6-5 with TRBJ1-2; D gene unclear. Per germline, CDR1 MNHEY and CDR2 SVGAGI. This CDR3 has 16 amino acids. The V gene lost 3 bases and the J gene lost 8 bases, with 22 bases spanning the gap.